This TCR beta chain was sequenced during a study of OX40 agonist ivuxolimab in advanced cancers. As regards this clone: The antigen is not known.

No patient had autoimmune disease or received systemic immunosuppression. The table came from immunoSEQ multiplex PCR; TCRdb's copy has only in-frame clones and leaves some out. The sample holds 77,000 or so clones, 85% to 90% seen once. Study-wide findings and caveats: Averaging showed that CD8+ T cells had more expanded clones than CD4+ did.

The sequence was collected from an adult with an advanced solid tumor such as melanoma, head and neck, liver or kidney cancer. The sequencing used CD4+ or CD8+ T cells sorted from blood, collected in a trial of the OX40 agonist ivuxolimab.

The CDR3 region is CATSIRETQYF. The CDR3, as DNA: TGTGCCACTTCCATTCGAGAGACCCAGTACTTC. This chain links TRBV28 with TRBJ2-5; D uncertain. CDR3 length equals 11 residues. Trimming stripped 10 bases from V and 4 bases from J, with 10 bases between. In germline, CDR1 is MDHEN, CDR2 SYDVKM.